This T cell receptor (beta chain) emerged from a study of blood T cells in healthy people across ages. The study's findings and limits: Correlation between TCR beta diversity and naive T cell percentage was strong.

A second PCR of 7 to 11 cycles used a sample-barcoded 5' primer and a J-beta primer mix. The template-switch adaptor, which had 12 random nucleotides, put a tag on each cDNA molecule. All samples yielded 2.5 million or more CDR3-containing paired-end reads. TCRdb re-derived calls from the 5' RACE reads in MiXCR, one entry per CDR3 protein. The sample includes approximately 800,000 distinct CDR3 sequences, 25% of them seen just once. Samples each yielded at least 6 micrograms of total RNA. Trimming shortened V by 1 base and J by 8 bases, and 13 bases separated the two germline ends. There are 15 residues in the CDR3. The V gene's germline CDR1 is SGHRS and CDR2 YFSETQ. Notes on this clonotype: Its antigen is still unknown.

These sequences were also reported in another study, on T cells of mothers and their children.

The V gene is TRBV5-1, the J gene TRBJ1-6; no clear D. The sample was blood. The clonotype comes from a boy younger than 18 in good health. The DNA for the CDR3 is TGCGCCAGCAGCTTGACGGCCAGTCGGGATTCACCCCTCCACTTT. This encodes CASSLTASRDSPLHF.